This T cell receptor (beta chain) was sequenced during a study of cytomegalovirus exposure and HLA in healthy donors. Study-wide results and limits: In vitro experiments confirmed that three CMV-associated chains were specific for CMV antigens.

Data came from immunoSEQ multiplex PCR; TCRdb stores just in-frame clones and leaves some out. The sample lists 150,000 to 200,000 clones; 86% were seen once. The table lists this clone with many counts. Antigen: not known. The donors were part of the validation cohort of roughly 110 subjects. That cohort was separate from the first cohort, which comprised under 750 subjects. CDR3 size: 13 residues. Trimming took off 7 bases at V and 5 bases at J, with 14 bases between the two ends. The germline CDR1 and CDR2 sequences are SNHLY and FYNNEI. The specimen sequenced was PBMCs. The rearrangement uses TRBV2 and TRBJ1-1; a weak D match, TRBD1 (5 bases). This sequence was found in a woman in her late teens or twenties in good health and CMV-seronegative. The CDR3 region is CASTQTGGTEAFF. Written as DNA, the CDR3 is TGTGCCAGCACCCAGACGGGGGGGACTGAAGCTTTCTTT.